These 13 T cell receptor beta chains share one sample of origin, sequenced in a study of shared clonotypes between healthy human individuals. Produced via immunoSEQ multiplex PCR; TCRdb's table is partial and in-frame only. Counted here are around 2,000,000 clones, 85% to 95% occurring once; the ten biggest clones make up 0.13%. Sequencing was performed on naive CD4+ T cells sorted from blood. Subset indicated: CD45RA+ positively selected. The receptor set was obtained from a man younger than 35 in good health.

V usage is TRBV6-1 and J usage is TRBJ2-5; D is ambiguous. Germline values: CDR1 MNHNS, CDR2 SASEGT. Trimming removed 5 bases at V and 5 bases at J, with 6 bases between. This CDR3 has 11 amino acids. CDR3: CASSQSETQYF. In nucleotides, the CDR3 is TGTGCCAGCAGTCAGAGCGAGACCCAGTACTTC.

As to this clone: In the same sample, other DNA sequences code for this CDR3. The J gene is TRBJ1-2, the V gene TRBV4-3; D ambiguous. From germline, CDR1 is LGHNA and CDR2 YSLEER. CDR3 size: 14 residues. The V end lost 0 bases, the J end lost 2 bases, and 7 bases lay between the germline ends. CDR3 sequence reads: CASSQEGGNYGYTF. The DNA for the CDR3 is TGCGCCAGCAGCCAAGAAGGCGGAAACTATGGCTACACCTTC.

The chain links TRBV30 to TRBJ2-7, with D maybe TRBD2 (6 bases). This CDR3 has 14 amino acids. V shed 3 bases and J shed 2 bases, with 14 bases lying between them. Germline V gives CDR1 GTSNPN, CDR2 SVGIG (reference sequence). This CDR3 is CAWRTAAGPYEQYF. In nucleotides, the CDR3 is TGTGCCTGGAGGACCGCAGCGGGCCCCTACGAGCAGTACTTC. Using reference TRBV30 and TRBJ2-7 for the parts outside the CDR3, the full variable domain is SQTIHQWPATLVQPVGSPLSLECTVEGTSNPNLYWYRQAAGRGLQLLFYSVGIGQISSEVPQNLSASRPQDRQFILSSKKLLLSDSGFYLCAWRTAAGPYEQYFGPGTRLTVT.

The V and J genes are TRBV23-1 and TRBJ2-1; D ambiguous. TRBV23-1 counts as an open reading frame of uncertain function. Deletions cut 8 bases from V and 0 bases from J, with 17 bases between. The CDR3 loop spans 16 amino acids. CDR3 amino acids: CASSLMRRPSYNEQFF. The CDR3 DNA follows: TGCGCCAGCTCCCTCATGAGGCGGCCCTCCTACAATGAGCAGTTCTTC.

The chain carries TRBV6-1 and TRBJ1-1; possible D gene TRBD1, 5 bases. CDR3 length equals 15 residues. The germline V gene encodes CDR1 MNHNS and CDR2 SASEGT. V lost 10 bases and J lost 4, with 22 bases in between. CDR3 protein: CATLGHPGEGTEAFF. DNA for the CDR3: TGTGCCACCCTAGGACACCCTGGTGAGGGCACTGAAGCTTTCTTT.

The J gene is TRBJ2-5, the V gene TRBV6-1; possible D gene TRBD1, 5 bases. The CDR3 sequence is 15 residues long. V lost 3 bases and J lost 3, with 14 bases in between. Germline V gives CDR1 MNHNS, CDR2 SASEGT. The CDR3 loop reads CASSEPTGFKETQYF. In nucleotides, the CDR3 is TGTGCCAGCAGTGAGCCAACAGGTTTCAAAGAGACCCAGTACTTC.

The gene calls are TRBV25-1 and TRBJ2-1, with a weak D call TRBD2 (6 bases). CDR3 length: 15 residues. V lost 4 bases to trimming and J lost 9 bases, with 19 bases between them. Per germline, CDR1 MGHDK and CDR2 SYGVNS. CDR3: CASSVGRDHLVEQFF. The CDR3 region has the DNA TGTGCCAGCAGTGTCGGGCGGGATCATCTGGTTGAGCAGTTCTTC.

This clone was counted once. This chain links TRBV6-6 with TRBJ1-1; the match to TRBD1 covers 10 bases. Trimming took 7 bases from V and 3 from J; bases not matched to a gene: 8. Germline V gives CDR1 MNHNY, CDR2 SVGAGI (reference sequence). This CDR3 region has 15 residues. The CDR3 here is CASTLMGQGYTEAFF. In DNA form, the CDR3 reads TGTGCCAGCACCTTAATGGGACAGGGGTACACTGAAGCTTTCTTT.

On this clone itself: Other DNA sequences of this sample code for an identical CDR3. The CDR3 coding sequence is TGTGCCAGCTCACCAGGGACAGTCTCCTACGAGCAGTACTTC. This translates into CASSPGTVSYEQYF. The V and J genes are TRBV18 and TRBJ2-7, with 7 positions matching TRBD1. The CDR3 totals 14 residues. Germline values: CDR1 KGHSH, CDR2 LQKENI. J gave up 0 bases and V 2 bases, and 1 base lay outside the gene matches.

The chain is built from TRBV5-1 and TRBJ2-1; the match to TRBD2 covers 10 bases. CDR3 length equals 17 residues. Trimming at V came to 4 bases and at J to 3 bases, leaving 10 bases not matched to a gene. The germline gives CDR1 SGHRS, CDR2 YFSETQ. In nucleotides, the CDR3 is TGCGCCAGCAGCACTGGGAGAGCGGGAGGGAACTACAATGAGCAGTTCTTC. Translation: CASSTGRAGGNYNEQFF.

The CDR3 DNA sequence: TGTGCCACTCGGAGGAGCTCCTACAATGAGCAGTTCTTC. Its protein is CATRRSSYNEQFF. The chain employs TRBV10-3 and TRBJ2-1, with D possibly TRBD2 on 5 matching bases. CDR3 size: 13 residues. V lost 10 bases and J lost 0, with 10 bases in between. Germline CDR1 and CDR2: ENHRY and SYGVKD.

Comments on this clone: Other nucleotide sequences from this sample produce the same CDR3. The V gene is TRBV2, the J gene TRBJ2-2, with D possibly matching TRBD1 (5 bases). Trimming removed 3 bases at V and 1 base at J, with 6 bases between. The CDR3 loop spans 14 amino acids. Germline V lookup: CDR1 SNHLY, CDR2 FYNNEI. CDR3 region: CASSEGLNTGELFF. The CDR3 nucleotides read TGTGCCAGCAGTGAGGGGCTGAACACCGGGGAGCTGTTTTTT.

The rearrangement uses TRBV29-1 and TRBJ1-6, with 10 bases fitting TRBD1. Germline V lookup: CDR1 SQVTM, CDR2 ANQGSEA. The CDR3 totals 15 residues. With 6 bases clipped from V and 10 bases from J, the junction kept 12 bases outside the gene matches. Here the CDR3 DNA reads TGCAGCGTCCGAAACGCCGGGACAGGGGTATCACCCCTCCACTTT. Translation: CSVRNAGTGVSPLHF. Looking up the rest from reference TRBV29-1 and TRBJ1-6 gives the full variable domain: SAVISQKPSRDICQRGTSLTIQCQVDSQVTMMFWYRQQPGQSLTLIATANQGSEATYESGFVIDKFPISRPNLTFSTLTVSNMSPEDSSIYLCSVRNAGTGVSPLHFGNGTRLTVT.